These 10 T cell receptor beta chains originate from one sample sequenced in a study of shared clonotypes between healthy human individuals. Using immunoSEQ multiplex PCR, the repertoire was profiled, and TCRdb retains in-frame clones only, with some absent. The table lists more than 2,000,000 clones, 85% to 95% of them singletons, with about 0.41% in the top ten. Sequenced: naive CD4+ T cells from PBMCs. Subset specified: CD45RA+ positively selected. These receptors all come from a man younger than 35 in good health. Some clones in this sample may be carry-over from other donors' samples.

This chain uses TRBV28 with TRBJ2-3; 11 bases align to TRBD2. Trimming at V came to 2 bases and at J to 6 bases, leaving 4 bases not matched to a gene. Germline lookup yields CDR1 MDHEN and CDR2 SYDVKM. The CDR3 covers 15 residues. The CDR3 sequence: CASSLGTSGSDTQYF. For the CDR3, the DNA is TGTGCCAGCAGTTTAGGGACTAGCGGCTCCGATACGCAGTATTTT.

CDR3 protein: CASTPSGNTIYF. DNA for the CDR3: TGTGCCAGCACTCCCTCTGGAAACACCATATATTTT. The chain employs TRBV6-1 and TRBJ1-3; no reliable D call. Trimming pared 7 bases from V and 0 bases from J, leaving 4 bases between. The length of the CDR3 is 12 residues. Looked up from germline, CDR1 is MNHNS and CDR2 is SASEGT.

The chain joins TRBV10-3 to TRBJ1-3; possible D gene TRBD1, 5 bases. Germline assignment: CDR1 ENHRY and CDR2 SYGVKD. V was pared by 6 bases and J by 0 bases, with 12 bases between. The CDR3 runs to 15 residues. Written as DNA, the CDR3 is TGTGCCATCAGCGGGACTAAAAGCTCTGGAAACACCATATATTTT. This codes for CAISGTKSSGNTIYF.

The V call is TRBV4-1, the J call TRBJ2-3, with D unresolved. V shed 2 bases and J shed 0 bases, with 15 bases lying between them. Germline values: CDR1 MGHRA, CDR2 YSYEKL. The CDR3 covers 17 residues. Written as DNA, the CDR3 is TGCGCCAGCAGCCAACGGGTGCAAGCTACCAGCACAGATACGCAGTATTTT. It codes for CASSQRVQATSTDTQYF.

J is TRBJ1-5 and V is TRBV6-5, with a possible D match to TRBD1 (5 bases). V lost 0 bases to trimming and J lost 7 bases, with 10 bases between them. Germline V CDR1 and CDR2: MNHEY, SVGAGI. The CDR3 is 14 amino acids. CDR3 in amino acids: CASSYSKGRQPQHF. The DNA for the CDR3 is TGTGCCAGCAGTTACTCGAAGGGGAGACAGCCCCAGCATTTT.

The chain is built from TRBV5-1 and TRBJ2-2; tentative D call: TRBD1 (5 bases). Germline CDR1 and CDR2: SGHRS and YFSETQ. The V and J ends lost 1 base and 7 bases respectively, with 8 bases between them. The length of the CDR3 is 13 residues. CDR3 amino acids: CASSLIGVGELFF. In DNA form, the CDR3 reads TGCGCCAGCAGCTTGATAGGGGTCGGGGAGCTGTTTTTT.

The genes are TRBV9 and TRBJ1-4; 8 positions agree with TRBD1. Per the germline V gene, CDR1 is SGDLS and CDR2 is YYNGEE. The length of the CDR3 is 15 residues. V lost 4 bases to trimming and J lost 8 bases; unmatched junction nucleotides: 10. The CDR3 here is CASSPGDRQSEKLFF. CDR3 DNA sequence: TGTGCCAGCAGCCCCGGGGACAGGCAGAGCGAAAAACTGTTTTTT.

This sequence joins TRBV29-1 and TRBJ2-3; TRBD2 agrees at 9 bases. The V gene end was trimmed by 6 bases and the J gene end by 11 bases; junction bases not matched to a gene: 12. Germline V gene sequence: CDR1 SQVTM, CDR2 ANQGSEA. This CDR3 contains 13 residues. The CDR3 nucleotides read TGCAGCGTCCTAGGGACTAGCCGGCGGTGGCAGTATTTT. Its protein is CSVLGTSRRWQYF.

The chain is built from TRBV7-9 and TRBJ2-3; D may be TRBD2 (7 bases). V was pared by 5 bases and J by 10 bases, with 16 bases between. Germline CDR1 reads SEHNR; CDR2 reads FQNEAQ (reference sequence). The CDR3 has 13 residues. The CDR3 loop is CASSPQGGGPQYF. In DNA, the CDR3 is TGTGCCAGCAGCCCGCAAGGGGGGGGTCCGCAGTATTTT.

The chain carries TRBV2 and TRBJ2-1; 12 positions agree with TRBD2. V shed 7 bases, J shed 5 bases, and the junction held 3 bases outside the gene matches. CDR1 and CDR2 from the germline V gene are SNHLY and FYNNEI. The CDR3 length is 14 residues. The CDR3 DNA follows: TGTGCCAGCAAGACTAGCGGGAGCAACAATGAGCAGTTCTTC. This sequence encodes CASKTSGSNNEQFF.